This entry lists 10 T cell receptor beta chains sequenced from one sample in a study of blood T cells in healthy people across ages (dated by TCRdb to 2013 to 2016). The library was made by 5' RACE. The sequencing machine was an Illumina HiSeq 2500. A second roughly 7 to 12 cycle PCR used a sample-barcoded 5' primer and a J-beta primer mix. TCRdb reran the public reads through fastp at Q25 and MiXCR, keeping productive beta chains. For every CDR3 protein sequence, its rows merge into one entry that carries the most common genes and DNA. The sample yields around 700,000 distinct CDR3 sequences; more than 20% were counted once. Roughly 9% of the sample goes to the ten largest clones. Another study also made use of these data, one on T cells of mothers and their children.

The sequenced sample consisted of blood. The receptors were sampled from a boy younger than 18 in good health.

The chain is built from TRBV7-3 and TRBJ2-2; D might be TRBD2 (5 bases). The CDR3 extends over 15 amino acids. Germline loops: CDR1 SGHTA, CDR2 FQGTGA. Trimming removed 5 bases at V and 7 bases at J, with 17 bases between. The CDR3 region is CASSPNPGLGGELFF. The CDR3 DNA follows: TGTGCCAGCAGCCCCAACCCCGGACTTGGCGGGGAGCTGTTTTTT. The full variable domain, its missing parts supplied by reference TRBV7-3 and TRBJ2-2, is GAGVSQTPSNKVTEKGKYVELRCDPISGHTALYWYRQSLGQGPEFLIYFQGTGAADDSGLPNDRFFAVRPEGSVSTLKIQRTERGDSAVYLCASSPNPGLGGELFFGEGSRLTVL.

In its sample, this clonotype was seen a few times. Its ends do not fully match the called genes, so a read error is possible. The chain recombines TRBV3-1 with TRBJ2-5; D uncertain. The germline CDR1 and CDR2 sequences are LGHDT and YNNKEL (reference sequence). The CDR3 contains 12 residues. CDR3 nucleotide sequence: TGTGCCAGCAGCCAAGAAAGTCTCCCTCGGTTCTTC. Translation gives CASSQESLPRFF.

This chain joins TRBV11-1 and TRBJ2-3, with D tentatively TRBD2 (6 bases). Germline-derived CDR1 and CDR2 are SGHAT and FQDESV (reference sequence). The V end lost 4 bases, the J end lost 4 bases, and 15 bases lay between the germline ends. The CDR3 runs to 15 residues. CDR3 nucleotide sequence: TGTGCCAGCAGCTCCCGCGGGGTAGCGGCAGATACGCAGTATTTT. It yields the protein CASSSRGVAADTQYF.

The V call is TRBV29-1, the J call TRBJ1-1; D is uncertain. The germline CDR1 and CDR2 sequences are SQVTM and ANQGSEA. The V and J ends lost 4 bases and 4 bases respectively, with 7 bases between them. CDR3 length: 11 amino acids. CDR3 nucleotides: TGCAGCGTTGTGTATAGCACTGAAGCTTTCTTT. Its translation: CSVVYSTEAFF.

The table lists this clonotype with a few counts. V is TRBV5-1 and J is TRBJ2-5; TRBD1 aligns across 10 bases. The J call could be wrong; TRBJ2-7 is a better fit for the DNA end. The CDR3 spans 15 residues. Germline lookup yields CDR1 SGHRS and CDR2 YFSETQ. CDR3 DNA sequence: TGCGCCAGCAGGGGGAGTCGGACAGGGGGTAGCGAGCAGTACTTC. This sequence encodes CASRGSRTGGSEQYF.

This clonotype was picked up a small number of times. V gene TRBV25-1 combines with J gene TRBJ2-7; TRBD1 agrees at 9 bases. In germline, CDR1 is MGHDK, CDR2 SYGVNS. J lost 6 bases, V lost 8 bases, and 8 bases had no gene match. This CDR3 region has 13 residues. CDR3 nucleotides: TGTGCCAGCCAGCGGGGACAGGGTATCGAGCAGTACTTC. Residues: CASQRGQGIEQYF.

Regarding this clonotype: It is likely a read error, because the conserved phenylalanine at the end of the CDR3 is missing. The chain links TRBV19 to TRBJ2-5, with 7 bases identical to TRBD1. The J call may be incorrect, as the DNA end agrees better with TRBJ2-1. Germline-derived CDR1 and CDR2 are LNHDA and SQIVND (reference sequence). This CDR3 spans 14 amino acids. The DNA of the CDR3 is TGTGCCAGTACTAGGACAGGCAATTACAATGAGCAGTTCCTC. This translates into CASTRTGNYNEQFL.

This clonotype has more than one count but fewer than ten. The rearrangement links TRBV11-2 to TRBJ2-3; 9 nucleotides agree with TRBD1. Trimming took 5 bases from V and 5 from J; bases not matched to a gene: 11. Germline CDR1 reads SGHAT; CDR2 reads FQNNGV. There are 16 residues in the CDR3. The CDR3 DNA is TGTGCCAGCAGCCCCCTAACCGGGACAGGGAAAGATACGCAGTATTTT. Protein sequence: CASSPLTGTGKDTQYF.

The table lists this clonotype with a few counts. The gene calls are TRBV9 and TRBJ2-7; D may be TRBD2 (6 bases). The CDR3 is 15 amino acids. The germline V and J ends were trimmed by 0 bases and 3 bases, with 13 bases remaining between them. Germline V gives CDR1 SGDLS, CDR2 YYNGEE. The CDR3 bases are TGTGCCAGCAGCGTAGTCGGGGGATCCTTCTACGAGCAGTACTTC. Protein: CASSVVGGSFYEQYF.

This clonotype occurred many times. This chain connects TRBV20-1 to TRBJ1-5; 8 bases align to TRBD1. This CDR3 comprises 15 residues. The V gene's germline CDR1 is DFQATT and CDR2 SNEGSKA (reference sequence). V shed 1 base and J 4 bases; nucleotides not matched to a gene: 6. Here the CDR3 DNA reads TGCAGTGCTAGAGGGCCAGGGGGCCGGAATCAGCCCCAGCATTTT. It translates to CSARGPGGRNQPQHF.